The clone carrying this TCR beta chain was counted at least ten times. The V and J ends lost 5 bases and 1 base respectively, with 8 bases between them. Per the germline V gene, CDR1 is SGHAT and CDR2 is FQNNGV. The CDR3 is made up of 13 amino acids. The record originates from a study of early T cells in non-severe SARS-CoV-2 infection. Using its own MiXCR run on the 5' RACE reads, TCRdb lists one record per CDR3 protein. The repertoire holds about 80,000 distinct CDR3 sequences, 12% seen once, with around 3.6% in the top ten. The V and J genes are TRBV11-2 and TRBJ1-1; D ambiguous. The source is an adult who was a healthcare worker with PCR-confirmed SARS-CoV-2 infection or an uninfected control (not recorded which). Sequencing input: whole blood. This CDR3 is CASSRTGNTEAFF. In DNA form, the CDR3 reads TGTGCCAGCAGCCGGACGGGGAACACTGAAGCTTTCTTT.